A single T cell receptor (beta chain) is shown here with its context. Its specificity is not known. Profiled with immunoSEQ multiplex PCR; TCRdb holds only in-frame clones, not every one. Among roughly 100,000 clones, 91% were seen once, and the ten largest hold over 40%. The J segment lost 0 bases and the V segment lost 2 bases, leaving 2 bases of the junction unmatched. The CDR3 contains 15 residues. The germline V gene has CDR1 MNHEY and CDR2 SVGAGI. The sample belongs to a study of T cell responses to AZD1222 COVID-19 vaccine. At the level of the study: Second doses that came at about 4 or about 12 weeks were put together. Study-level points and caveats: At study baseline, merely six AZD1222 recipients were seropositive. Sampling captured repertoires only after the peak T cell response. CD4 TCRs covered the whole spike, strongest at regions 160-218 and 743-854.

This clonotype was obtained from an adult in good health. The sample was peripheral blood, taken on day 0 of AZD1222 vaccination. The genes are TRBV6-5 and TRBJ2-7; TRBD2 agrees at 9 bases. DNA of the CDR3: TGTGCCAGCAGTTACATGGGACTAGCCTCCTACGAGCAGTACTTC. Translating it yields CASSYMGLASYEQYF.